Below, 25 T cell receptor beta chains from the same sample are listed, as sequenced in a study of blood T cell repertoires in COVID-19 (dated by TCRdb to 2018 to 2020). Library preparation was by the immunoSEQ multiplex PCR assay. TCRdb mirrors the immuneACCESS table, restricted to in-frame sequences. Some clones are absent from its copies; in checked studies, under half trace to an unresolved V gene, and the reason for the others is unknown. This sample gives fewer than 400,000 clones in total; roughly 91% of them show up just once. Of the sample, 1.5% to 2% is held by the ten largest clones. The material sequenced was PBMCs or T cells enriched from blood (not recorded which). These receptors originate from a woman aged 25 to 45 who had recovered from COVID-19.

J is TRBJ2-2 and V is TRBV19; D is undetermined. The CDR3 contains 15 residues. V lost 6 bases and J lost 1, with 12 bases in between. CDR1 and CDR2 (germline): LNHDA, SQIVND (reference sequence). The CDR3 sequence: CASRGQTLNTGELFF. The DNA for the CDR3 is TGTGCCAGTAGGGGCCAAACTTTGAACACCGGGGAGCTGTTTTTT.

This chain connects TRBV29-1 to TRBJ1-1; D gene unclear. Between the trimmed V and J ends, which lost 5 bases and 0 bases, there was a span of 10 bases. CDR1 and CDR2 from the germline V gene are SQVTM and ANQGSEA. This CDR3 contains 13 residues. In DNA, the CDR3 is TGCAGCGTTCCAGCGCAAATGAACACTGAAGCTTTCTTT. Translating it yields CSVPAQMNTEAFF.

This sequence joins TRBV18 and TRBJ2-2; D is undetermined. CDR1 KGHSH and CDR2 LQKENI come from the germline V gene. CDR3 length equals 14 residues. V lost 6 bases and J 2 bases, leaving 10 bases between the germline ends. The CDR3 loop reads CASSLDLNTGELFF. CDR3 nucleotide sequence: TGTGCCAGCTCCTTAGATCTAAACACCGGGGAGCTGTTTTTT. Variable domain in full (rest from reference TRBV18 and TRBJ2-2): NAGVMQNPRHLVRRRGQEARLRCSPMKGHSHVYWYRQLPEEGLKFMVYLQKENIIDESGMPKERFSAEFPKEGPSILRIQQVVRGDSAAYFCASSLDLNTGELFFGEGSRLTVL.

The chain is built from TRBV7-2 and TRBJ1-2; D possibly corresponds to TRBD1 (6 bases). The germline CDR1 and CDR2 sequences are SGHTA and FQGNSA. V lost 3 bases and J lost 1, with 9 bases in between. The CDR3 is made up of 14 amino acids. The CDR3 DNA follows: TGTGCCAGCAGCTTCAGCAGGGGTAACTATGGCTACACCTTC. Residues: CASSFSRGNYGYTF.

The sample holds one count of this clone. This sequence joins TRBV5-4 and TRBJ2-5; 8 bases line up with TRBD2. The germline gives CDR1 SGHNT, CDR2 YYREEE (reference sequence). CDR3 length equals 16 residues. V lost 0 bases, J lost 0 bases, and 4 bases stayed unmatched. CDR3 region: CASSLAGGGNQETQYF. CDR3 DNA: TGTGCCAGCAGCTTGGCGGGGGGGGGAAACCAAGAGACCCAGTACTTC.

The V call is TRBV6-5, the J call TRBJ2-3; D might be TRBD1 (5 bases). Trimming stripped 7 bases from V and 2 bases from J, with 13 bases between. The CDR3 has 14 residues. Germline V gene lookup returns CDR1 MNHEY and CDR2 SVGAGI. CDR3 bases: TGTGCCAGCACCTCCCAGGGCCCCACAGATACGCAGTATTTT. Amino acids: CASTSQGPTDTQYF.

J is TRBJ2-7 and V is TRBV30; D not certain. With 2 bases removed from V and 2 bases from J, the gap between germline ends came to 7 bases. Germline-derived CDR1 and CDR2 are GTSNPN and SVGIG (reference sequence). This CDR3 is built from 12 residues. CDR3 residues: CAWSIATYEQYF. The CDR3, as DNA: TGTGCCTGGAGTATCGCGACCTACGAGCAGTACTTC. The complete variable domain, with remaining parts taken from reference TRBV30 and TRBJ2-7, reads SQTIHQWPATLVQPVGSPLSLECTVEGTSNPNLYWYRQAAGRGLQLLFYSVGIGQISSEVPQNLSASRPQDRQFILSSKKLLLSDSGFYLCAWSIATYEQYFGPGTRLTVT.

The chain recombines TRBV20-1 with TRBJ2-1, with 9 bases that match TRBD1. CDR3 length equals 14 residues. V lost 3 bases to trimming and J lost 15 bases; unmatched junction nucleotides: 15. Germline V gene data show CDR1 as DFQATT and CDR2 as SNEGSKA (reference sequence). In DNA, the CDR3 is TGCAGTGCTAGTTACCCGGGACAGGGAGACTTGATGTTCTTC. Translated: CSASYPGQGDLMFF.

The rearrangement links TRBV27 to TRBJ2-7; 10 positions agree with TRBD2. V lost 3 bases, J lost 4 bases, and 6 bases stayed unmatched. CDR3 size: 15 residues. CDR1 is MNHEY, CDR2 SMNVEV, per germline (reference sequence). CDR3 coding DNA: TGTGCCAGCAGTTTGGGAAGGACTAGCGGTTACGAGCAGTACTTC. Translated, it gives CASSLGRTSGYEQYF.

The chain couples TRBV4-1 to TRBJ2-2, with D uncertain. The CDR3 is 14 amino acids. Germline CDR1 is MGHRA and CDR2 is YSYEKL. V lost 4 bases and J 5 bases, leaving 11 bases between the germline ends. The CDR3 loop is CASSRVGRTGELFF. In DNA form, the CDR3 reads TGCGCCAGCAGCCGGGTGGGCCGGACCGGGGAGCTGTTTTTT.

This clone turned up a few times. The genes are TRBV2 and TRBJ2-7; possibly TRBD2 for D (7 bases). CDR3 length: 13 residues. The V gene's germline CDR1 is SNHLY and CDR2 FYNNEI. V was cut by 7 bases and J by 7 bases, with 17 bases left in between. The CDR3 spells CASTRLGGGEQYF. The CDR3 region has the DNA TGTGCCAGCACCCGTCTAGGGGGGGGTGAGCAGTACTTC.

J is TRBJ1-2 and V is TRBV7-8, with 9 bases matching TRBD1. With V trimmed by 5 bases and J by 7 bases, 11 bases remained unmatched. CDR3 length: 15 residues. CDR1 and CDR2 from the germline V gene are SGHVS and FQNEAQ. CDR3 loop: CASSPRRDRDGGYTF. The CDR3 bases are TGTGCCAGCAGCCCCCGCCGGGACAGGGATGGTGGCTACACCTTC.

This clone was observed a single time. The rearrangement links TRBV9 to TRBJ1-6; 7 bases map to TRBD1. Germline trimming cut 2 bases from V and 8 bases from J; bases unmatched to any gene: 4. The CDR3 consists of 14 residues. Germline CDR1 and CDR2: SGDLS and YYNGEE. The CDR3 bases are TGTGCCAGCAGCGTGACAGGGAGAGATTCACCCCTCCACTTT. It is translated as CASSVTGRDSPLHF.

CDR3 loop: CASSPGLNSYEQYF. CDR3 nucleotide sequence: TGTGCCAGCAGTCCGGGACTCAACTCCTACGAGCAGTACTTC. This chain links TRBV28 with TRBJ2-7; possibly TRBD2 for D (6 bases). V lost 5 bases to trimming and J lost 0 bases, with 11 bases between them. CDR1 and CDR2 (germline): MDHEN, SYDVKM. The CDR3 length is 14 residues.

For the CDR3, the DNA is TGTGCCAGCATCCCCAGCGCGGAATCTGGAAACACCATATATTTT. Its translation is CASIPSAESGNTIYF. V usage is TRBV6-4 and J usage is TRBJ1-3; D gene ambiguous. Trimming cost V 7 bases and J 1 base, with 14 bases left between them. The CDR3 contains 15 residues. Germline lookup yields CDR1 MRHNA and CDR2 SNTAGT.

Written as DNA, the CDR3 is TGCAGCGTTGGAAGGCGGGGACAGATCTATGGCTACACCTTC. It translates to CSVGRRGQIYGYTF. The gene calls are TRBV29-1 and TRBJ1-2; TRBD1 matches at 7 bases. Germline lookup yields CDR1 SQVTM and CDR2 ANQGSEA. V was pared by 4 bases and J by 4 bases, with 9 bases of the junction left unmatched. The length of the CDR3 is 14 residues.

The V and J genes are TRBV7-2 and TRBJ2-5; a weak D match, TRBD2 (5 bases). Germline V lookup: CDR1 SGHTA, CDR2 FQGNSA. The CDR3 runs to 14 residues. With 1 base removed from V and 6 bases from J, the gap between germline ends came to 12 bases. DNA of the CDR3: TGTGCCAGCAGCTTAGAGGAGGTCTTGAAGACCCAGTACTTC. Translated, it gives CASSLEEVLKTQYF.

CDR3 DNA sequence: TGTGCCAGTAGAGGGACAGGGCGCACCGGGGAGCTGTTTTTT. Protein: CASRGTGRTGELFF. This chain links TRBV19 with TRBJ2-2; 9 nucleotides line up with TRBD1. The germline V gene encodes CDR1 LNHDA and CDR2 SQIVND (reference sequence). The CDR3 loop spans 14 amino acids. After removal of 6 bases from V and 4 bases from J, the junction contained 3 bases not matched to a gene.

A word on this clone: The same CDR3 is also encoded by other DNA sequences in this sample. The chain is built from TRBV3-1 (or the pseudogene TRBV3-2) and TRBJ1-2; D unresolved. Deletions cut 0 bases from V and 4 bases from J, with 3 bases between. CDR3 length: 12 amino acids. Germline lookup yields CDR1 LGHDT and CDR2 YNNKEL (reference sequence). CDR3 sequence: CASSQDRYGYTF. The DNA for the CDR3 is TGTGCCAGCAGCCAAGATCGCTATGGCTACACCTTC.

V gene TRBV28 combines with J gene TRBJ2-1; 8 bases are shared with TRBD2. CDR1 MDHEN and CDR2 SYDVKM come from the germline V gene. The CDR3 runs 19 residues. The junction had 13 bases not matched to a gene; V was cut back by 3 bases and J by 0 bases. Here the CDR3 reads CASSFSGLGAGSSYNEQFF. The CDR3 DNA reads TGTGCCAGCAGTTTCTCGGGACTAGGGGCGGGGAGCTCCTACAATGAGCAGTTCTTC.

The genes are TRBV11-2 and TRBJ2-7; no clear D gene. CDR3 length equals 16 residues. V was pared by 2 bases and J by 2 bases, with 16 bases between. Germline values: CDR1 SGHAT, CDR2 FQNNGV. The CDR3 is CASSLRGTALTYEQYF. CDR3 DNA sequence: TGTGCCAGCAGCTTAAGAGGCACTGCCCTGACCTACGAGCAGTACTTC.

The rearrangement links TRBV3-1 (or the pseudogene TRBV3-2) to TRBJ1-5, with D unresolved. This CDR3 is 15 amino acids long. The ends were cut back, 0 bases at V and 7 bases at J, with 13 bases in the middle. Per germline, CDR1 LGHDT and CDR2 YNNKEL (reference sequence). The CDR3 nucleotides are TGTGCCAGCAGCCAAGACAGCAGGCTACACCAGCCCCAGCATTTT. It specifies CASSQDSRLHQPQHF.

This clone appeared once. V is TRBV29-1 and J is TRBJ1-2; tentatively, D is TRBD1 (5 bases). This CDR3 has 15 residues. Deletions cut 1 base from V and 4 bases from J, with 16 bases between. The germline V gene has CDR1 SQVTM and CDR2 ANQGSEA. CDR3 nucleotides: TGCAGCGTTGAAGGATTTCAGGGTTTGGTCTATGGCTACACCTTC. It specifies CSVEGFQGLVYGYTF.

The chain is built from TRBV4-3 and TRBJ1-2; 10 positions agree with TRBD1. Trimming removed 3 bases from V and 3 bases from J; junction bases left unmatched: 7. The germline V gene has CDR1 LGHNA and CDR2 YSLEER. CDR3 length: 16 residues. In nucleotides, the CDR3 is TGCGCCAGCAGCCAGGGGGGGACAGGGGTCGACTATGGCTACACCTTC. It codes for CASSQGGTGVDYGYTF.

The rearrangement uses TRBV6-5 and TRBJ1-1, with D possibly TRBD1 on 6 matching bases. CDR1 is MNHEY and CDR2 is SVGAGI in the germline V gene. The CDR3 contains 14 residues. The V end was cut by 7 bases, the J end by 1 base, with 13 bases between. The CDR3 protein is CASTPGVENTEAFF. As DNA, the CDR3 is TGTGCCAGCACCCCAGGGGTAGAGAACACTGAAGCTTTCTTT.